A selection of T cell receptor beta chains follows, all from one sample in a study of T-cell memory formation after mild COVID-19. TCRdb re-called the 5' RACE reads through MiXCR, storing one row per CDR3 protein. The sample lists 450,000 or so distinct CDR3 sequences, approximately 20% occurring once. The sequenced sample consisted of PBMCs or a T cell subset sorted from them (not recorded which). The receptors were sampled from an adult woman who had mild COVID-19 (a few samples of this study predate the infection). Cell type and time point are not known. Each CDR3 is given with its conserved first and last residue. Fields, in order: J gene, V gene, D gene, clone size, CDR3 protein, CDR3 DNA. The D gene is left open where the match is weak. Clone size is given for some rows only: seen once, a few or many times, or a class if the clone is expanded.

J: TRBJ2-7
V: TRBV7-9
D: -
size: few
CDR3: CASSQQPGQRIGGSYEQYF
DNA: TGTGCCAGCAGTCAACAGCCGGGACAGAGAATCGGGGGCTCCTACGAGCAGTACTTC

J: TRBJ2-7
V: TRBV12-3/TRBV12-4
D: -
size: few
CDR3: CASQLSGSYEQYF
DNA: TGTGCCAGCCAACTTAGCGGCTCCTACGAGCAGTACTTC

J: TRBJ1-3
V: TRBV12-3/TRBV12-4
D: -
size: -
CDR3: CASSLLAPSSGNTIYF
DNA: TGTGCCAGCAGTTTATTGGCACCGAGCTCTGGAAACACCATATATTTT

J: TRBJ1-2
V: TRBV3-1
D: -
size: few
CDR3: CASSSSGSSYGYTF
DNA: TGTGCCAGCAGCTCGTCAGGGTCCTCCTATGGCTACACCTTC

J: TRBJ1-2
V: TRBV6-6
D: -
size: -
CDR3: CASTPVPGPLGGYTF
DNA: TGTGCCAGCACCCCCGTGCCAGGCCCACTAGGTGGCTACACCTTC

J: TRBJ2-3
V: TRBV24-1
D: TRBD2
size: few
CDR3: CATSGQAGVADTQYF
DNA: TGTGCCACCAGTGGTCAAGCGGGAGTGGCGGATACGCAGTATTTT

J: TRBJ2-1
V: TRBV12-3/TRBV12-4
D: TRBD2
size: many
CDR3: CASSSGGLAGANEQFF
DNA: TGTGCCAGCAGTTCGGGGGGACTAGCGGGAGCAAATGAGCAGTTCTTC

J: TRBJ1-2
V: TRBV11-2
D: -
size: -
CDR3: CASSPNSGNYGYTF
DNA: TGTGCCAGCAGCCCGAATTCAGGGAACTATGGCTACACCTTC

J: TRBJ1-1
V: TRBV27
D: -
size: -
CDR3: CASSLSNPGSEAFF
DNA: TGTGCCAGCAGTCTCTCCAATCCAGGGTCTGAAGCTTTCTTT

J: TRBJ1-6
V: TRBV20-1
D: TRBD1
size: few
CDR3: CSARDRVYSPLHF
DNA: TGCAGTGCACGGGACAGGGTTTATTCACCCCTCCACTTT

J: TRBJ2-1
V: TRBV7-3
D: TRBD1
size: many
CDR3: CASSSLLSDRKFNNEQFF
DNA: TGTGCCAGCAGCTCCCTCTTATCGGACAGGAAATTTAACAATGAGCAGTTCTTC

J: TRBJ2-3
V: TRBV7-9
D: TRBD2
size: few
CDR3: CASSAGDGTDTQYF
DNA: TGTGCCAGCAGTGCGGGGGACGGCACAGATACGCAGTATTTT

J: TRBJ2-7
V: TRBV14
D: TRBD2
size: -
CDR3: CASSLTGLAGQQYF
DNA: TGTGCCAGCAGCCTCACGGGGCTAGCGGGGCAGCAGTACTTC

J: TRBJ2-3
V: TRBV20-1
D: TRBD2
size: -
CDR3: CSARTSGTLTQYF
DNA: TGCAGTGCTAGGACTAGCGGGACACTTACGCAGTATTTT

J: TRBJ2-1
V: TRBV5-6
D: -
size: few
CDR3: CASSFTRGRVNEQFF
DNA: TGTGCCAGCAGCTTCACCCGGGGACGGGTCAATGAGCAGTTCTTC

J: TRBJ2-7
V: TRBV7-6
D: TRBD1
size: -
CDR3: CASSLKPGQDYEQYF
DNA: TGTGCCAGCAGCTTAAAGCCGGGACAGGACTACGAGCAGTACTTC

J: TRBJ2-7
V: TRBV5-1
D: TRBD1
size: -
CDR3: CASSSAMTGLLYSYEQYF
DNA: TGCGCCAGCAGCTCCGCTATGACAGGGTTGCTTTACTCCTACGAGCAGTACTTC

J: TRBJ1-5
V: TRBV10-3
D: TRBD1
size: -
CDR3: CAISAGQGISNQPQHF
DNA: TGTGCCATCAGTGCGGGACAGGGGATTAGCAATCAGCCCCAGCATTTT

J: TRBJ2-7
V: TRBV20-1
D: -
size: few
CDR3: CSRDSPPGEQYF
DNA: TGCAGCCGGGACTCACCGCCGGGGGAGCAGTACTTC

J: TRBJ2-1
V: TRBV29-1
D: -
size: -
CDR3: CSVEGTNNEQFF
DNA: TGCAGCGTTGAGGGTACGAACAATGAGCAGTTCTTC

J: TRBJ1-3
V: TRBV2
D: -
size: few
CDR3: CASGVGRNSGNTIYF
DNA: TGTGCCAGCGGGGTGGGACGAAACTCTGGAAACACCATATATTTT

J: TRBJ1-1
V: TRBV3-1
D: -
size: few
CDR3: CASSQGGPSDTEAFF
DNA: TGTGCCAGCAGCCAAGGCGGACCGTCGGACACTGAAGCTTTCTTT

J: TRBJ2-1
V: TRBV3-1
D: -
size: -
CDR3: CASSLTSPNEQFF
DNA: TGTGCCAGCAGCCTTACTAGTCCCAATGAGCAGTTCTTC

J: TRBJ2-5
V: TRBV24-1
D: -
size: -
CDR3: CATSDKDVLHKTQYF
DNA: TGTGCCACCAGTGACAAGGACGTACTCCATAAGACCCAGTACTTC

J: TRBJ1-1
V: TRBV21-1
D: -
size: few
CDR3: CASSKGWGTGPTPNTEAFF
DNA: TGTGCCAGCAGCAAAGGTTGGGGGACAGGCCCAACCCCAAACACTGAAGCTTTCTTT

J: TRBJ2-7
V: TRBV5-5
D: -
size: few
CDR3: CASNKLDRDPSYEQYF
DNA: TGTGCCAGCAACAAATTGGACCGCGACCCCTCCTACGAGCAGTACTTC

J: TRBJ1-5
V: TRBV7-2
D: -
size: few
CDR3: CASSLQSRNQPQHF
DNA: TGTGCCAGCAGCTTACAATCCCGGAATCAGCCCCAGCATTTT

J: TRBJ1-2
V: TRBV12-3/TRBV12-4
D: TRBD1
size: few
CDR3: CASRSPGQGLRDGYTF
DNA: TGTGCCAGCAGATCACCGGGACAGGGGCTCCGGGATGGCTACACCTTC

J: TRBJ1-1
V: TRBV5-6
D: TRBD1
size: few
CDR3: CASSRDRVRYVNTEAFF
DNA: TGTGCCAGCAGCAGGGACAGGGTGCGGTATGTGAACACTGAAGCTTTCTTT

J: TRBJ1-1
V: TRBV5-4
D: -
size: -
CDR3: CASSPGRLTEAFF
DNA: TGTGCCAGCAGCCCCGGACGGCTCACTGAAGCTTTCTTT

J: TRBJ1-1
V: TRBV4-3
D: -
size: -
CDR3: CASSARGSGNTEAFF
DNA: TGCGCCAGCAGCGCAAGGGGGTCCGGGAACACTGAAGCTTTCTTT

J: TRBJ2-5
V: TRBV3-1
D: TRBD2
size: -
CDR3: CASSQERLASRETQYF
DNA: TGTGCCAGCAGCCAAGAAAGACTAGCGTCTCGGGAGACCCAGTACTTC

J: TRBJ2-1
V: TRBV7-2
D: TRBD2
size: -
CDR3: CASRQSGLAGDEQFF
DNA: TGTGCCAGCAGGCAATCGGGACTAGCGGGAGATGAGCAGTTCTTC

J: TRBJ2-1
V: TRBV7-6
D: -
size: -
CDR3: CASSWSPYNEQFF
DNA: TGTGCCAGCAGCTGGTCGCCCTACAATGAGCAGTTCTTC

J: TRBJ2-1
V: TRBV27
D: TRBD2
size: once
CDR3: CASSFGTSGANEQFF
DNA: TGTGCCAGCAGTTTCGGGACTAGCGGTGCGAATGAGCAGTTCTTC

J: TRBJ2-1
V: TRBV11-2
D: TRBD2
size: -
CDR3: CASSRLSGRNNEQFF
DNA: TGTGCCAGCAGCCGCCTCAGCGGGAGAAACAATGAGCAGTTCTTC

J: TRBJ2-7
V: TRBV4-2
D: -
size: -
CDR3: CASSLPTTGLYEQYF
DNA: TGTGCCAGCAGCCTTCCTACGACAGGTCTCTACGAGCAGTACTTC

J: TRBJ2-5
V: TRBV11-2
D: -
size: -
CDR3: CASSFATGEYQETQYF
DNA: TGTGCCAGCAGCTTTGCTACCGGGGAATACCAAGAGACCCAGTACTTC

J: TRBJ2-7
V: TRBV27
D: TRBD1
size: few
CDR3: CASSALTGVVFYEQYF
DNA: TGTGCCAGCAGTGCGCTGACAGGGGTGGTATTCTACGAGCAGTACTTC

J: TRBJ2-1
V: TRBV5-1
D: TRBD2
size: few
CDR3: CASSTGGADDEQFF
DNA: TGCGCCAGCAGCACCGGGGGGGCGGACGATGAGCAGTTCTTC

J: TRBJ2-1
V: TRBV20-1
D: -
size: many
CDR3: CSAREGRDYNEQFF
DNA: TGCAGTGCTAGAGAGGGAAGGGATTACAATGAGCAGTTCTTC

J: TRBJ2-3
V: TRBV25-1
D: TRBD1
size: few
CDR3: CASSGDRGHEDTQYF
DNA: TGTGCCAGCAGTGGGGACAGGGGGCATGAAGATACGCAGTATTTT

J: TRBJ1-6
V: TRBV4-1
D: -
size: -
CDR3: CASSQAASGFDSPLHF
DNA: TGCGCCAGCAGCCAAGCCGCGTCAGGGTTTGATTCACCCCTCCACTTT

J: TRBJ2-2
V: TRBV2
D: TRBD2
size: -
CDR3: CATRVSGSGTGELFF
DNA: TGTGCCACCCGGGTCAGCGGGAGCGGCACCGGGGAGCTGTTTTTT

J: TRBJ2-5
V: TRBV6-6
D: -
size: -
CDR3: CASRSDREGQYF
DNA: TGTGCCAGCAGGAGCGACAGGGAGGGCCAGTACTTC

J: TRBJ2-7
V: TRBV7-9
D: -
size: -
CDR3: CASSLVRAPGNF
DNA: TGTGCCAGCAGCTTAGTTCGGGCCCCCGGGAACTTC

J: TRBJ2-5
V: TRBV7-2
D: -
size: -
CDR3: CASSFSTGFLQETQYF
DNA: TGTGCCAGCAGCTTTTCTACAGGCTTTCTGCAAGAGACCCAGTACTTC

J: TRBJ1-6
V: TRBV6-1
D: -
size: few
CDR3: CASSDIEGLSPLHF
DNA: TGTGCCAGCAGTGACATAGAGGGTCTGTCCCCCCTCCACTTT

J: TRBJ1-6
V: TRBV15
D: -
size: -
CDR3: CATSSEEGLESPLHF
DNA: TGTGCCACCAGCAGTGAGGAGGGGTTGGAGTCACCCCTCCACTTT

J: TRBJ1-1
V: TRBV5-1
D: -
size: few
CDR3: CASSSMAGLNTEAFF
DNA: TGCGCCAGCAGCTCAATGGCTGGACTGAACACTGAAGCTTTCTTT

J: TRBJ2-6
V: TRBV5-1
D: -
size: few
CDR3: CASSWDAQGSGANVLTF
DNA: TGCGCCAGCAGCTGGGACGCTCAGGGCTCTGGGGCCAACGTCCTGACTTTC

J: TRBJ1-6
V: TRBV18
D: -
size: -
CDR3: CASSPNPGTLPSPLHF
DNA: TGTGCCAGCTCACCAAACCCCGGGACACTCCCTTCACCCCTCCACTTT

J: TRBJ1-1
V: TRBV20-1
D: -
size: few
CDR3: CSAIEGGLRTEAFF
DNA: TGCAGTGCTATCGAAGGGGGGCTAAGAACTGAAGCTTTCTTT

J: TRBJ2-7
V: TRBV7-9
D: TRBD1
size: few
CDR3: CASSANTGGDEQYF
DNA: TGTGCCAGCAGCGCTAATACAGGGGGCGACGAGCAGTACTTC

J: TRBJ1-2
V: TRBV6-5
D: -
size: few
CDR3: CATSRGRTNYGYTF
DNA: TGTGCCACCTCTAGGGGACGGACTAACTATGGCTACACCTTC

J: TRBJ2-3
V: TRBV20-1
D: TRBD2
size: few
CDR3: CSGTSGSVDTQYF
DNA: TGCAGTGGGACTAGCGGGTCGGTCGATACGCAGTATTTT

J: TRBJ2-5
V: TRBV3-1
D: TRBD2
size: -
CDR3: CASSQGGASGGQETQYF
DNA: TGTGCCAGCAGCCAAGGAGGGGCTAGCGGGGGCCAGGAGACCCAGTACTTC